The clone carrying this T cell receptor beta chain was seen more than once but under ten times. The entry originates in a study of T cell changes during pregnancy in multiple sclerosis. Here immunoSEQ multiplex PCR was the method, and the copy in TCRdb shows in-frame clones only, minus some. In the table there are about 44,000 clones, over 85% of which are singletons. V shed 6 bases and J 7 bases; nucleotides not matched to a gene: 7. This CDR3 comprises 14 residues. Germline V CDR1 and CDR2: MNHEY, SVGAGI. The clonotype comes from a female donor with multiple sclerosis, enrolled in a pregnancy study. The sample consisted of CD4+ T cells from peripheral blood mononuclear cells, taken in the first trimester of pregnancy. This chain links TRBV6-5 with TRBJ2-7; the match to TRBD1 covers 12 bases. In DNA, the CDR3 is TGTGCCAGCAGACGGGGACAGGGGGCGTATGAGCAGTACTTC. This sequence encodes CASRRGQGAYEQYF.